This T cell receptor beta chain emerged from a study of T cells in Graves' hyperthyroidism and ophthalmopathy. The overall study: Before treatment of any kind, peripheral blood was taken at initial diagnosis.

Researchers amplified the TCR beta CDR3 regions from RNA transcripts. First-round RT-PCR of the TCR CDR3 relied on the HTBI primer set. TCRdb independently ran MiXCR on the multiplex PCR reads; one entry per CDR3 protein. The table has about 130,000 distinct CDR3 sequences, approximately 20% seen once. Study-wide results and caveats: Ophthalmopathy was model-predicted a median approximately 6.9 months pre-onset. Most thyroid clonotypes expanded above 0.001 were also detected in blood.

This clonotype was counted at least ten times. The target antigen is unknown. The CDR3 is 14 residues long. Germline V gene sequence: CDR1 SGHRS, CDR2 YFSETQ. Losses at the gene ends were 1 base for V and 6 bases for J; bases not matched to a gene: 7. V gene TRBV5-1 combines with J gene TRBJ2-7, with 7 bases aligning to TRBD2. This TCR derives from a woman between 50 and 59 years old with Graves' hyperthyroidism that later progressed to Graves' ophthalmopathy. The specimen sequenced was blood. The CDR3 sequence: CASSLSSGTVEQYF. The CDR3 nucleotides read TGCGCCAGCAGCTTGTCAAGCGGGACCGTCGAGCAGTACTTC.